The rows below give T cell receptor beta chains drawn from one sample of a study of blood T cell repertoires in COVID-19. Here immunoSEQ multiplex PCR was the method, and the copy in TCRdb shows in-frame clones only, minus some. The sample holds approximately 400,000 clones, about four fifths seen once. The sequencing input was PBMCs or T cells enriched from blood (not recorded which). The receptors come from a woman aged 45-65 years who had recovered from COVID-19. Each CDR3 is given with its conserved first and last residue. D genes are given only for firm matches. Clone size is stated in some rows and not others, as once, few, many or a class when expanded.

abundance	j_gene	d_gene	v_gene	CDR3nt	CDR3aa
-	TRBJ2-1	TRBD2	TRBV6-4	TGTGCCAGCAGTGACTCTAACATCCGGGACAGCCCCTCACTAGCGGGAGGTTACAATGAGCAGTTCTTC	CASSDSNIRDSPSLAGGYNEQFF
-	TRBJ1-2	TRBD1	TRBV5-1	TGCGCCAGCAGCTTGCGGGGACAGGGGGATGGCTACACCTTC	CASSLRGQGDGYTF
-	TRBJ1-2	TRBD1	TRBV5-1	TGCGCCAGCAGCTTGGCGGGGACAGGGGGCGACTATGGCTACACCTTC	CASSLAGTGGDYGYTF
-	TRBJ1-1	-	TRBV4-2	TGTGCCAGCAGCCGAGAAACAGGGTTTGAAGCTTTCTTT	CASSRETGFEAFF
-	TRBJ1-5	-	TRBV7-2	TGTGCCAGCAGCTCCCCGGGGGGCGTGAGAGGTCAGCCCCAGCATTTT	CASSSPGGVRGQPQHF
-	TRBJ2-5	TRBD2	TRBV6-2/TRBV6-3	TGTGCCAGCAGTCGAGGAGCGGGAGAAGAGACCCAGTACTTC	CASSRGAGEETQYF
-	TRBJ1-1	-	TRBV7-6	TGTGCCAGCAGCTTCGGACGGGGCACTGAAGCTTTCTTT	CASSFGRGTEAFF
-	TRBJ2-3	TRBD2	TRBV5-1	TGCGCCAGCAGCTTGCAGGTGACTAGCGCAGATACGCAGTATTTT	CASSLQVTSADTQYF
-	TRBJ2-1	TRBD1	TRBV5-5	TGTGCCAGCAGCAAGGGGACAGCTACCTACAATGAGCAGTTCTTC	CASSKGTATYNEQFF
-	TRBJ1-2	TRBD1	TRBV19	TGTGCCAGTAGTATTGGGGGACAGGGGAAGAGTGGCTACACCTTC	CASSIGGQGKSGYTF
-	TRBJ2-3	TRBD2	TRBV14	TGTGCCAGCAGCGATGTTCGCGCGGGAGACTCCACAGATACGCAGTATTTT	CASSDVRAGDSTDTQYF
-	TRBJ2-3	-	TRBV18	TGTGCCAGCACCACCCTATCAGATACGCAGTATTTT	CASTTLSDTQYF
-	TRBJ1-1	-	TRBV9	TGTGCCAGCAGCGCCGGGACACCGAACACTGAAGCTTTCTTT	CASSAGTPNTEAFF
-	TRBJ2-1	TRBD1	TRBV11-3	TGTGCCAGCAGCCAAGGACAGGCTCACAATGAGCAGTTCTTC	CASSQGQAHNEQFF
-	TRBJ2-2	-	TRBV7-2	TGTGCCAGCAGCGTCGACAGTACGAACACCGGGGAGCTGTTTTTT	CASSVDSTNTGELFF
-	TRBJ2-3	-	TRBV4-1	TGCGCCAGCAGCGGAGACCTGACAGGCAGAACAGATACGCAGTATTTT	CASSGDLTGRTDTQYF
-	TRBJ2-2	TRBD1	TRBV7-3	TGTGCCAGCAGCCGGGGACAGGCGGGCGGGGAGCTGTTTTTT	CASSRGQAGGELFF
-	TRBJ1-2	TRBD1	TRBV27	TGTGCCAGCAGTTTGATCGCAGGGGGAAACTATGGCTACACCTTC	CASSLIAGGNYGYTF
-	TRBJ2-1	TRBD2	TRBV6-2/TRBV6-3	TGTGCCAGCAGTTTGTTGCGGGGGGTCCACAATGAGCAGTTCTTC	CASSLLRGVHNEQFF
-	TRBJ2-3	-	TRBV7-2	TGTGCCAGCAGCTTATGGGCGGGAACTTTGGATACGCAGTATTTT	CASSLWAGTLDTQYF
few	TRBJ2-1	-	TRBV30	TGTGCCTGGAGACGGGGGATTGAGCAGTTCTTC	CAWRRGIEQFF
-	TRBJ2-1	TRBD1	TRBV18	TGTGCCAGCTCACCACCGACAGGGGGGCTTACCCAGTTCTTC	CASSPPTGGLTQFF
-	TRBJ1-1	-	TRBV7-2	TGTGCCAGCAGGGACAGAAACCTGAACACTGAAGCTTTCTTT	CASRDRNLNTEAFF
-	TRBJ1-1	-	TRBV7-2	TGTGCCAGCAGCCCGAGGGGGGGGGCGATGAACACTGAAGCTTTCTTT	CASSPRGGAMNTEAFF
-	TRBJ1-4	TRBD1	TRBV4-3	TGCGCCAGCAGCCAAACCGGGACAGGGAACAATGAAAAACTGTTTTTT	CASSQTGTGNNEKLFF
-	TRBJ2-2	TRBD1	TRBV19	TGTGCCAGTAGTATATATGGCGGACAGGAGGTCTTGACCGGGGAGCTGTTTTTT	CASSIYGGQEVLTGELFF